A selection of T cell receptor beta chains follows, all from one sample in a study of blood T cell repertoires in COVID-19. Sequencing used immunoSEQ multiplex PCR; TCRdb keeps in-frame clones, though not all of them. This table holds around 200,000 clones, 70% to 90% found once. The specimen sequenced was peripheral blood. The receptor source for this set is a man aged 40-49 years with active or convalescent COVID-19. The CDR3 runs from the conserved cysteine through the conserved F or W. The D gene is left open where the match is weak. A clone size is listed for some rows: how often the clone was seen (once, few, many), or a class if it is expanded.

CDR3 DNA	CDR3 protein	clone size	V gene	J gene	D gene
TGTGCCTGGAGTGTATTGGGGCGAGAGGACCATTCACCCCTCCACTTT	CAWSVLGREDHSPLHF	NA	TRBV30	TRBJ1-6	NA
TGTGCCAGCAGCTTGTGGGGAGACTCCTACAATGAGCAGTTCTTC	CASSLWGDSYNEQFF	NA	TRBV5-6	TRBJ2-1	NA
TGTGCCAGCAGTTTATCGATGGGGCGCACCTATGGCTACACCTTC	CASSLSMGRTYGYTF	NA	TRBV27	TRBJ1-2	NA
TGTGCCAGCAGCGTGGACAGTGCCTATGGCTACACCTTC	CASSVDSAYGYTF	NA	TRBV9	TRBJ1-2	NA
TGTGCCAGCAGTTCATCTAGAACAGATACGCAGTATTTT	CASSSSRTDTQYF	NA	TRBV6-2/TRBV6-3	TRBJ2-3	NA
TGTGCCAGCAGTTACTCGATGCAGGGTCGGTATGGCTACACCTTC	CASSYSMQGRYGYTF	NA	TRBV6-5	TRBJ1-2	NA
TGTGCCAGCAGCCAGAACAGGCAGACCGGGGAGCTGTTTTTT	CASSQNRQTGELFF	NA	TRBV14	TRBJ2-2	NA
TGTGCCAGCAAAAGACAGACCTACGAGCAGTACTTC	CASKRQTYEQYF	NA	TRBV2	TRBJ2-7	NA
TGTGCCACCAGTGATAACACAGCAGGGCAAGAGACCCAGTACTTC	CATSDNTAGQETQYF	few	TRBV24-1	TRBJ2-5	NA
TGTGCCAGCAGCTTAGATCTAGTCCGCCGCTACGAGCAGTACTTC	CASSLDLVRRYEQYF	few	TRBV7-2	TRBJ2-7	NA
TGCAGTGCTAGTGTGGGGACAGTCAACACTGAAGCTTTCTTT	CSASVGTVNTEAFF	once	TRBV20-1	TRBJ1-1	TRBD1
TGTGCCAGCATCGACAGGGGCAGGGGGCCCCAGCATTTT	CASIDRGRGPQHF	NA	TRBV28	TRBJ1-5	TRBD1
TGTGCCAGCAGCTCGTTTCTAGCGGCTCCTCCCTACGAGCAGTACTTC	CASSSFLAAPPYEQYF	NA	TRBV7-9	TRBJ2-7	TRBD2
TGTGCCAGCAGTTCCCGGACTTATGGCTACACCTTC	CASSSRTYGYTF	once	TRBV12-3/TRBV12-4	TRBJ1-2	NA
TGCGCCAGCAAAGGGGGGGCAGATACGCAGTATTTT	CASKGGADTQYF	NA	TRBV10-1	TRBJ2-3	NA
TGCGCCAGCAGCCAGCGCCCTGGCAGGGAGGAGGATTCACCCCTCCACTTT	CASSQRPGREEDSPLHF	NA	TRBV4-3	TRBJ1-6	NA
TGTGCCAGCAGTTTACAAAACTATGGCTACACCTTC	CASSLQNYGYTF	NA	TRBV28	TRBJ1-2	NA
TGTGCCAGTAGTACCCAGGGTTACCAGCCCCAGCATTTT	CASSTQGYQPQHF	NA	TRBV19	TRBJ1-5	NA
TGTGCCAGCAGTCTCTCAGGGGAGCTAGCGGGGGGTGGGGAGACCCAGTACTTC	CASSLSGELAGGGETQYF	NA	TRBV27	TRBJ2-5	TRBD2
TGCAGCGCCGCGGACAGGGGTGACTATGGCTACACCTTC	CSAADRGDYGYTF	NA	TRBV29-1	TRBJ1-2	TRBD1
TGTGCCTGCTCGGACAGGGGAAACACCATATATTTT	CACSDRGNTIYF	NA	TRBV30	TRBJ1-3	TRBD1
TGTGCCAGCAGTTACTCGAGTCAGGGAAGTCAGCCCCAGCATTTT	CASSYSSQGSQPQHF	NA	TRBV6-2/TRBV6-3	TRBJ1-5	NA
TGTGCCAGCAGCTCCCGAGGTTCCGGGGAGCTGTTTTTT	CASSSRGSGELFF	once	TRBV11-3	TRBJ2-2	NA
TGCGCCAGCAGCCAAAACAGGGGTTTTGACTACGAGCAGTACTTC	CASSQNRGFDYEQYF	NA	TRBV10-1	TRBJ2-7	TRBD1
TGTGCCAGCAGCTTAGCGCCGCGAGGAGGCTACACCTTC	CASSLAPRGGYTF	NA	TRBV7-2	TRBJ1-2	NA
TGTGCCAGTAGTGGTGTTGGGGCCGACACTGAAGCTTTCTTT	CASSGVGADTEAFF	once	TRBV19	TRBJ1-1	NA
TGTGCCAGCAGCTCTTACAGGGGCAATCAGCCCCAGCATTTT	CASSSYRGNQPQHF	NA	TRBV7-8	TRBJ1-5	NA
TGTGCCAGTAGCCGATACCGGGACAGCACCCAAGAGACCCAGTACTTC	CASSRYRDSTQETQYF	few	TRBV19	TRBJ2-5	TRBD1
TGCGCCAGCAGCTTGGAAGGCGGCACCCCTAGCACAGATACGCAGTATTTT	CASSLEGGTPSTDTQYF	NA	TRBV5-1	TRBJ2-3	NA
TGTGCCAGCAGCCCGATGGGGAGGGCACGCGAAGCTTTCTTT	CASSPMGRAREAFF	NA	TRBV25-1	TRBJ1-1	NA
TGCGCCAGCAGCGGCGGGGACGAGCAGTACTTC	CASSGGDEQYF	NA	TRBV5-1	TRBJ2-7	NA
TGTGCCACCAGTGACACTACAGGGAATCAGCCCCAGCATTTT	CATSDTTGNQPQHF	NA	TRBV24-1	TRBJ1-5	NA
TGCGCCAGCAGCTTGGGGTCGACAGCGCTCTCTGGAAACACCATATATTTT	CASSLGSTALSGNTIYF	once	TRBV5-1	TRBJ1-3	NA
TGTGCCAGCAGCGTAGGCTACAGGGCAAAGGATGGCTACACCTTC	CASSVGYRAKDGYTF	NA	TRBV9	TRBJ1-2	NA
TGTGCCAGCAGTATCCGGGACAGAGAAGAAGCTTTCTTT	CASSIRDREEAFF	NA	TRBV28	TRBJ1-1	TRBD1
TGTGCCAGCAGCTTAAGGGGGCCAGCTGTGGATACGCAGTATTTT	CASSLRGPAVDTQYF	once	TRBV5-6	TRBJ2-3	TRBD1
TGTGCCAGCAGCTTAGGGGGGGACCCCTACGAGCAGTACTTC	CASSLGGDPYEQYF	NA	TRBV7-6	TRBJ2-7	NA
TGTGCCAGCTCCCCGGGGTCCGACTATGGCTACACCTTC	CASSPGSDYGYTF	few	TRBV6-5	TRBJ1-2	NA
TGCGCCAGCAGCTCGGGTTCCAACGAGCAGTACTTC	CASSSGSNEQYF	few	TRBV5-1	TRBJ2-7	NA
TGCGCCAGCAGTGAACAGGGGGAGACCCAGTACTTC	CASSEQGETQYF	NA	TRBV10-1	TRBJ2-5	TRBD1
TGTGCCAGCAGCTTGTCCAGGGGGCTTTCACCCCTCCACTTT	CASSLSRGLSPLHF	NA	TRBV5-8	TRBJ1-6	TRBD1
TGTGCCAGCAGCTTCAGACTAGCGGGGCCGGGGGTAGATACGCAGTATTTT	CASSFRLAGPGVDTQYF	once	TRBV7-2	TRBJ2-3	TRBD2
TGTGCGACGACAGGGGGCTTGGACACCGGGGAGCTGTTTTTT	CATTGGLDTGELFF	NA	TRBV24-1	TRBJ2-2	TRBD1
TGTGCCAGCAGCTTAGAGGGGCGGAACACTGAAGCTTTCTTT	CASSLEGRNTEAFF	NA	TRBV7-9	TRBJ1-1	NA
TGTGCCAGCAGTTTCCAACAGGGGGCGGGAGCCAAAAACATTCAGTACTTC	CASSFQQGAGAKNIQYF	NA	TRBV2	TRBJ2-4	TRBD1
TGCGCCAGCAGCCAAGCTGGAGGGTACTACGAGCAGTACTTC	CASSQAGGYYEQYF	NA	TRBV4-1	TRBJ2-7	NA
TGTGCCAGCAGCTTGGGGGGACAGGGGGCAACAGATACGCAGTATTTT	CASSLGGQGATDTQYF	NA	TRBV5-4	TRBJ2-3	TRBD1
TGTGCCAGCAGCGTAGTCGACAGCTCCTACGAGCAGTACTTC	CASSVVDSSYEQYF	NA	TRBV9	TRBJ2-7	NA